What follows are 31 T cell receptor beta chains derived from one specimen sequenced in a study of response to subunit inactivated influenza vaccine. TCRdb re-called the RT-PCR reads with MiXCR, one entry per CDR3 protein. Of under 750,000 distinct CDR3 sequences in the sample, approximately 12% were seen once. Sequencing used PBMCs from blood, obtained on the day of vaccination. These receptors were collected from a man aged 50 to 59 who received an inactivated influenza vaccine.

This chain connects TRBV6-1 to TRBJ2-7, with 7 bases lining up with TRBD1. This CDR3 spans 14 amino acids. Germline V lookup: CDR1 MNHNS, CDR2 SASEGT. Trimming removed 5 bases from V and 0 bases from J; junction bases left unmatched: 4. The CDR3 protein is CASSRGPLSYEQYF. CDR3 nucleotide sequence: TGTGCCAGCAGTAGGGGGCCCCTCTCCTACGAGCAGTACTTC.

In its sample, this clonotype was seen many times. The CDR3 DNA follows: TGTGCCAGCAGTACCGACTCGGATAAGGCCAGCGCAATAGTCTATGGCTACACCTTC. Translated, it gives CASSTDSDKASAIVYGYTF. The genes are TRBV11-2 and TRBJ1-2, with unresolved D. The CDR3 has 19 residues. V was pared by 6 bases and J by 4 bases, with 30 bases between. Germline V gives CDR1 SGHAT, CDR2 FQNNGV.

This clonotype has more than one count but fewer than ten. This chain uses TRBV6-2 or TRBV6-3 with TRBJ2-3; 9 nucleotides line up with TRBD2. The germline V gene has CDR1 MNHEY and CDR2 SVGEGT. V was pared by 5 bases and J by 6 bases, with 6 bases of the junction left unmatched. This CDR3 has 14 residues. The CDR3 DNA sequence: TGTGCCAGCAGTACTAGCGGGCGAGCCGATACGCAGTATTTT. Protein product: CASSTSGRADTQYF.

This clonotype was counted at least ten times. CDR3 in DNA: TGTGCCAGCAGTCCGGACAGGGAATTCTATGGCTACACCTTC. Translating it yields CASSPDREFYGYTF. The chain links TRBV25-1 to TRBJ1-2, with TRBD1 matching 8 bases. Germline assignment: CDR1 MGHDK and CDR2 SYGVNS. The CDR3 is 14 amino acids. Trimming took 5 bases from V and 4 from J; bases not matched to a gene: 6.

Only a few counts were recorded for this clonotype. The chain combines TRBV7-9 with TRBJ2-5; 11 bases align to TRBD2. With V trimmed by 5 bases and J by 2 bases, 7 bases remained unmatched. The germline V gene has CDR1 SEHNR and CDR2 FQNEAQ (reference sequence). The CDR3 has 16 amino acids. This chain's CDR3 is CASSPPGLAVQETQYF. Written as DNA, the CDR3 is TGTGCCAGCAGCCCTCCGGGACTAGCGGTTCAAGAGACCCAGTACTTC.

This clonotype has more than one count but fewer than ten. This chain uses TRBV6-2 or TRBV6-3 with TRBJ2-1; tentatively, D is TRBD1 (5 bases). The CDR3 contains 14 residues. V lost 2 bases to trimming and J lost 7 bases, with 12 bases between them. Germline V gives CDR1 MNHEY, CDR2 SVGEGT. This CDR3 is CASSYGAEVNEQFF. In nucleotides, the CDR3 is TGTGCCAGCAGTTACGGGGCCGAGGTTAATGAGCAGTTCTTC.

The chain combines TRBV6-1 with TRBJ2-1, with TRBD1 identical over 9 bases. Looked up from germline, CDR1 is MNHNS and CDR2 is SASEGT. V lost 6 bases, J lost 2 bases, and 5 bases stayed unmatched. The CDR3 contains 15 residues. CDR3 sequence: CASSKGQGTYNEQFF. Here the CDR3 DNA reads TGTGCCAGCAGCAAGGGACAGGGAACCTACAATGAGCAGTTCTTC.

Here the CDR3 DNA reads TGTGCCAGCAGTACCTACAGGGATTGGGAGACCCAGTACTTC. Amino acids: CASSTYRDWETQYF. The rearrangement joins TRBV27 to TRBJ2-5, with D possibly being TRBD1 (6 bases). The CDR3 is 14 amino acids. V shed 5 bases and J shed 5 bases, with 15 bases lying between them. Per germline, CDR1 MNHEY and CDR2 SMNVEV (reference sequence).

The rearrangement joins TRBV24-1 to TRBJ1-5, with D possibly TRBD1 on 6 matching bases. CDR1 is KGHDR and CDR2 is SFDVKD in the germline V gene. This CDR3 is 15 amino acids long. Trimming shortened V by 4 bases and J by 2 bases, and 11 bases separated the two germline ends. The CDR3 protein is CATSERQDGNQPQHF. CDR3 sequence (DNA): TGTGCCACCAGTGAGCGACAGGATGGCAATCAGCCCCAGCATTTT.

This clonotype has just one count. The V and J genes are TRBV15 and TRBJ2-1, with TRBD2 matching over 8 bases. This CDR3 has 17 amino acids. Germline values: CDR1 LNHNV, CDR2 YYDKDF (reference sequence). Losses at the gene ends were 2 bases for V and 12 bases for J; bases not matched to a gene: 18. The CDR3 loop reads CATSRTPTSGLNEGQFF. CDR3 coding DNA: TGTGCCACCAGCAGAACGCCCACTAGCGGCCTTAATGAGGGGCAGTTCTTC.

This clonotype was recorded a few times. The CDR3 reads CASSLGSSGRSDTQYF. CDR3 DNA sequence: TGTGCCAGCAGTTTAGGTTCTAGCGGGAGATCAGATACGCAGTATTTT. This sequence joins TRBV27 and TRBJ2-3; 10 bases agree with TRBD2. Trimming at V came to 2 bases and at J to 4 bases, leaving 6 bases not matched to a gene. Germline lookup yields CDR1 MNHEY and CDR2 SMNVEV (reference sequence). This CDR3 region has 16 residues.

Only a few counts were recorded for this clonotype. The chain combines TRBV5-1 with TRBJ2-1; tentatively, D is TRBD1 or TRBD2 (5 bases each). This CDR3 contains 17 residues. V was clipped by 1 base and J by 4 bases, with 18 bases between them. Germline CDR1 reads SGHRS; CDR2 reads YFSETQ. The CDR3 is CASSLTPEGSSYNEQFF. The CDR3 DNA sequence: TGCGCCAGCAGCTTGACCCCCGAGGGGTCATCTTACAATGAGCAGTTCTTC. The complete variable domain, with remaining parts taken from reference TRBV5-1 and TRBJ2-1, reads KAGVTQTPRYLIKTRGQQVTLSCSPISGHRSVSWYQQTPGQGLQFLFEYFSETQRNKGNFPGRFSGRQFSNSRSEMNVSTLELGDSALYLCASSLTPEGSSYNEQFFGPGTRLTVL.

This clonotype was observed a handful of times. The rearrangement links TRBV6-2 or TRBV6-3 to TRBJ2-4, with no clear D. The CDR3 totals 20 residues. V lost 0 bases and J lost 0, with 21 bases in between. Germline V gene sequence: CDR1 MNHEY, CDR2 SVGEGT. CDR3 region: CASSYSTHGPLSGAKNIQYF. Here the CDR3 DNA reads TGTGCCAGCAGTTACTCGACTCACGGACCCCTAAGTGGAGCCAAAAACATTCAGTACTTC.

The sample holds many counts of this clonotype. The V call is TRBV20-1, the J call TRBJ1-5; 7 nucleotides line up with TRBD1. The germline CDR1 and CDR2 sequences are DFQATT and SNEGSKA (reference sequence). The CDR3 loop spans 15 amino acids. V shed 5 bases, J shed 1 base, and the junction held 8 bases outside the gene matches. This CDR3 reads CSAPDRDKSNQPQHF. CDR3 coding DNA: TGCAGTGCTCCTGACAGGGACAAGAGCAATCAGCCCCAGCATTTT.

V is TRBV2 and J is TRBJ2-3; 9 bases line up with TRBD2. The CDR3 has 18 amino acids. V shed 8 bases and J 5 bases; nucleotides not matched to a gene: 20. Germline V lookup: CDR1 SNHLY, CDR2 FYNNEI. CDR3 DNA: TGTGCCAGCTGTTTCTCGGGCGGGGGGGCTTCTCGCGGAGATACGCAGTATTTT. As protein: CASCFSGGGASRGDTQYF. The full variable domain, its missing parts supplied by reference TRBV2 and TRBJ2-3, is EPEVTQTPSHQVTQMGQEVILRCVPISNHLYFYWYRQILGQKVEFLVSFYNNEISEKSEIFDDQFSVERPDGSNFTLKIRSTKLEDSAMYFCASCFSGGGASRGDTQYFGPGTRLTVL.

This clonotype occurred many times. The CDR3 region is CASSYYLAGGRFEQYF. The CDR3 DNA reads as TGTGCCAGCAGTTATTATCTAGCGGGAGGGAGGTTCGAGCAGTACTTC. The V gene is TRBV6-2 or TRBV6-3, the J gene TRBJ2-7, with 12 nucleotides matching TRBD2. The CDR3 has 16 residues. The germline V gene encodes CDR1 MNHEY and CDR2 SVGEGT. With V trimmed by 3 bases and J by 6 bases, 9 bases remained unmatched.

This clonotype was found a few times. The V gene is TRBV18, the J gene TRBJ1-3; D is undetermined. CDR1 and CDR2 from the germline V gene are KGHSH and LQKENI. The CDR3 is made up of 16 amino acids. Between the trimmed V and J ends, which lost 2 bases and 4 bases, there was a span of 15 bases. The DNA of the CDR3 is TGTGCCAGCTCACCAACCGGACCGCTTTCCGGAAACACCATATATTTT. Amino acid sequence: CASSPTGPLSGNTIYF.

This chain joins TRBV6-5 and TRBJ1-1, with 7 bases fitting TRBD1. The CDR3 length is 15 residues. Germline CDR1 is MNHEY and CDR2 is SVGAGI. J was trimmed by 3 bases and V by 0 bases; bases with no gene match: 4. CDR3 sequence (DNA): TGTGCCAGCAGTTACTCTTACGGGACAGACACTGAAGCTTTCTTT. The encoded protein is CASSYSYGTDTEAFF.

The chain is built from TRBV5-1 and TRBJ2-7, with TRBD1 matching 7 bases. With 4 bases clipped from V and 2 bases from J, the junction kept 6 bases outside the gene matches. Germline CDR1 is SGHRS and CDR2 is YFSETQ. The CDR3 runs 14 residues. The DNA of the CDR3 is TGCGCCAGCAGCCGTGGACAGGTAGCCTACGAGCAGTACTTC. Translating gives CASSRGQVAYEQYF.

The sample holds many counts of this clonotype. The rearrangement links TRBV29-1 to TRBJ2-1, with D maybe TRBD2 (5 bases). With 1 base removed from V and 8 bases from J, the gap between germline ends came to 12 bases. The CDR3 consists of 13 residues. The germline gives CDR1 SQVTM, CDR2 ANQGSEA. DNA for the CDR3: TGCAGCGTTGAAGTGCTTGGAGGTGATGAGCAGTTCTTC. Its translation is CSVEVLGGDEQFF.

V usage is TRBV7-2 and J usage is TRBJ1-1; 7 bases match TRBD1. This CDR3 is 13 amino acids long. With V trimmed by 4 bases and J by 11 bases, 10 bases remained unmatched. The germline V gene encodes CDR1 SGHTA and CDR2 FQGNSA. The CDR3 DNA reads TGTGCCAGCAGCTCGATAGACAGGGTAGGGGCTTTCTTT. Translated: CASSSIDRVGAFF. Drawing the rest from reference TRBV7-2 and TRBJ1-1, the complete variable domain is GAGVSQSPSNKVTEKGKDVELRCDPISGHTALYWYRQSLGQGLEFLIYFQGNSAPDKSGLPSDRFSAERTGGSVSTLTIQRTQQEDSAVYLCASSSIDRVGAFFGQGTRLTVV.

The rearrangement joins TRBV20-1 to TRBJ2-2; no firm D call. The CDR3 has 16 residues. Germline V gene data show CDR1 as DFQATT and CDR2 as SNEGSKA (reference sequence). Deletions cut 6 bases from V and 2 bases from J, with 19 bases between. In DNA, the CDR3 is TGCAGTGCAACCGCTGGGATTCTTGGAAACACCGGGGAGCTGTTTTTT. It yields the protein CSATAGILGNTGELFF.

V gene TRBV7-8 combines with J gene TRBJ2-7; 9 nucleotides line up with TRBD2. The CDR3 spans 15 residues. Germline V gene sequence: CDR1 SGHVS, CDR2 FQNEAQ. Trimming took 6 bases from V and 3 from J; bases not matched to a gene: 9. This CDR3 is CASRRGLAIHYEQYF. The CDR3, as DNA: TGTGCCAGCAGACGCGGACTAGCGATACACTACGAGCAGTACTTC.

This clonotype was counted a few times. The V and J genes are TRBV28 and TRBJ1-5, with D possibly matching TRBD1 (5 bases). The V end was cut by 7 bases, the J end by 7 bases, with 14 bases between. The CDR3 sequence is 13 residues long. Germline CDR1 and CDR2: MDHEN and SYDVKM. CDR3 amino acids: CASISGVGQPQHF. CDR3 bases: TGTGCCAGCATCTCGGGGGTGGGGCAGCCCCAGCATTTT.

This clonotype was observed a handful of times. The gene calls are TRBV5-1 and TRBJ2-3; D remains unclear. The V end lost 4 bases, the J end lost 0 bases, and 15 bases lay between the germline ends. Germline V CDR1 and CDR2: SGHRS, YFSETQ. The CDR3 sequence is 16 residues long. The CDR3 DNA reads TGCGCCAGCAGCCCGAAGACGCTCACTAGCACAGATACGCAGTATTTT. This sequence encodes CASSPKTLTSTDTQYF.

Note on this clonotype: No conserved phenylalanine or tryptophan is present at the end of the CDR3, so a read error is the likely explanation. The chain carries TRBV12-3 or TRBV12-4 and TRBJ2-4, with D perhaps TRBD2 (5 bases). V gave up 6 bases and J gave up 0 bases, with 15 bases separating them. This CDR3 has 16 amino acids. In DNA, the CDR3 is TGTGCCAGCAGGCCCGCCGGAGGCCTAGCCAAAAACATTCAGTACTGC. As protein: CASRPAGGLAKNIQYC.

This clonotype has just a few counts. This rearrangement joins TRBV10-3 to TRBJ2-3, with a possible D match to TRBD1 (5 bases). Per germline, CDR1 ENHRY and CDR2 SYGVKD. This CDR3 is built from 12 residues. Trimming cost V 6 bases and J 4 bases, with 8 bases left between them. In DNA, the CDR3 is TGTGCCATCAGATCAGGGTCAGATACGCAGTATTTT. Its translation is CAIRSGSDTQYF.

The chain couples TRBV20-1 to TRBJ2-7; the D gene is possibly TRBD1 (6 bases). V lost 0 bases and J lost 4, with 19 bases in between. The germline V gene encodes CDR1 DFQATT and CDR2 SNEGSKA (reference sequence). CDR3 length: 16 amino acids. The CDR3: CSARDLGTSPPYEQYF. The CDR3 nucleotides read TGCAGTGCTAGAGATTTGGGGACATCCCCCCCTTACGAGCAGTACTTC.

In this sample, this clonotype turned up a few times. CDR3 protein: CATCRLHSNQPQHF. The CDR3 DNA is TGCGCCACCTGTAGACTCCATAGCAATCAGCCCCAGCATTTT. The J gene is TRBJ1-5, the V gene TRBV10-1, with no clear D. The CDR3 runs to 14 residues. V was pared by 10 bases and J by 0 bases, with 13 bases between. The germline V gene has CDR1 WNHNN and CDR2 SYGVQD (reference sequence).

The J gene is TRBJ2-5, the V gene TRBV19; the match to TRBD1 covers 7 bases. The V gene end was trimmed by 10 bases and the J gene end by 4 bases; junction bases not matched to a gene: 6. This CDR3 comprises 12 residues. In germline, CDR1 is LNHDA, CDR2 SQIVND (reference sequence). The CDR3 DNA sequence: TGTGCCACCTCTACAGGGGTAGAGACCCAGTACTTC. It is translated as CATSTGVETQYF.

The sample holds a few counts of this clonotype. The V call is TRBV29-1, the J call TRBJ2-7; D gene ambiguous. There are 13 residues in the CDR3. Trimming cost V 0 bases and J 2 bases, with 8 bases left between them. Germline CDR1 is SQVTM and CDR2 is ANQGSEA. The CDR3 DNA sequence: TGCAGCGTTGAAGATACAGTCACCTACGAGCAGTACTTC. Its translation: CSVEDTVTYEQYF.